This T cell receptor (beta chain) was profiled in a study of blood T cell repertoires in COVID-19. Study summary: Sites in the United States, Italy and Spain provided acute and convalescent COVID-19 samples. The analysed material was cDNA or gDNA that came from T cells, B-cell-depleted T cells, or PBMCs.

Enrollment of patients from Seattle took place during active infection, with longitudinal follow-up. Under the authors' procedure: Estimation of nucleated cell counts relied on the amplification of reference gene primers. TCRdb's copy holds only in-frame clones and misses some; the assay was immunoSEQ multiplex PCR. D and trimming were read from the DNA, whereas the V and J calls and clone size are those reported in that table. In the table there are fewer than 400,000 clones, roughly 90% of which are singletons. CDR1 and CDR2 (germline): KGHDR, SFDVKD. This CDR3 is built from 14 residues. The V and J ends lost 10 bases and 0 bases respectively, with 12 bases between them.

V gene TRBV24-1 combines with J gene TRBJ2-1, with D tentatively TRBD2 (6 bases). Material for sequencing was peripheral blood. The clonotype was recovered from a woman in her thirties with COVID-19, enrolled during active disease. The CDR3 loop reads CATYWDFSYNEQFF. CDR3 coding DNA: TGTGCCACTTACTGGGACTTCTCCTACAATGAGCAGTTCTTC.